This T cell receptor (beta chain) stems from a study of identical twins. This clonotype was seen many times. Trimming stripped 1 base from V and 7 bases from J, with 7 bases between. The CDR3 totals 12 residues. From germline, CDR1 is LGHDT and CDR2 YNNKEL (reference sequence). TCRdb independently ran MiXCR on the 5' RACE reads; one entry per CDR3 protein. This sample has about 810,000 distinct CDR3 sequences; roughly 12% occur once, and the top ten carry around 1.5%. The same specimen was also included in a second study, on yellow fever vaccine responses in identical twins.

The chain joins TRBV3-1 to TRBJ1-2, with D unresolved. This sequence was found in a young woman in good health. The sequenced sample consisted of PBMCs. CDR3 region: CASSQGVRGYTF. In DNA, the CDR3 is TGTGCCAGCAGCCAAGGGGTCCGTGGCTACACCTTC.